This T cell receptor beta chain was sequenced during a study of blood T cells in healthy people across ages. Ten or more counts support this clonotype. With a J-beta primer mix and a sample-barcoded 5' primer, a second PCR ran about 7 to 12 cycles. From the 5' RACE reads, TCRdb called clonotypes with MiXCR, one entry per CDR3 protein. Here the sample spans 710,000 or so distinct CDR3 sequences, about 32% being singletons. The V and J ends lost 8 bases and 0 bases, in that order; junction bases with no gene match: 4. Per the germline V gene, CDR1 is LGHDT and CDR2 is YNNKEL (reference sequence). The CDR3 sequence is 14 residues long.

The chain couples TRBV3-1 to TRBJ2-1; 7 bases map to TRBD1. The TCR comes from a woman at least 80 years old in good health. The specimen was blood. The CDR3 region has the DNA TGTGCCAGCGGACAGGCCTCCTCCTACAATGAGCAGTTCTTC. This sequence encodes CASGQASSYNEQFF.